The 7 T cell receptor beta chains below were found in one sample sequenced in a study of cytomegalovirus exposure and HLA in healthy donors. Vbeta (60) and Jbeta (13) primers were used in the PCR. TCRdb's table, derived via immunoSEQ multiplex PCR, lists solely in-frame clones and lacks some. Counted here are about 120,000 clones, 67% occurring once; the ten biggest clones make up about 8.5%. Sequenced material: PBMCs. Receptors originate from a young man in good health and CMV-seropositive.

The chain carries TRBV6-5 and TRBJ1-2; a possible D gene is TRBD1 (6 bases). CDR3 length: 16 residues. The germline gives CDR1 MNHEY, CDR2 SVGAGI. Trimming removed 2 bases at V and 8 bases at J, with 21 bases between. CDR3 region: CASSYLQGTASVGYTF. The DNA for the CDR3 is TGTGCCAGCAGTTACCTCCAGGGGACGGCATCTGTGGGCTACACCTTC.

This clone was detected a few times. The gene calls are TRBV11-2 and TRBJ2-7; 8 positions agree with TRBD1. The CDR3 runs 16 residues. Trimming removed 5 bases from V and 2 bases from J; junction bases left unmatched: 11. Germline V gene lookup returns CDR1 SGHAT and CDR2 FQNNGV. CDR3: CASSPGGTGKTYEQYV. CDR3 nucleotides: TGTGCCAGCAGCCCAGGCGGGACAGGCAAAACCTACGAGCAGTACGTC.

This sequence joins TRBV19 and TRBJ2-4; 8 bases line up with TRBD1. V trimming: 1 base; J trimming: 0 bases; junction bases outside the gene matches: 11. The germline gives CDR1 LNHDA, CDR2 SQIVND (reference sequence). The CDR3 runs 19 residues. The CDR3, as DNA: TGTGCCAGTAGTATAGTGTACAGGGGGGCCACTTTAGCCAAAAACATTCAGTACTTC. This encodes CASSIVYRGATLAKNIQYF.

There are a few counts of this clone. This chain joins TRBV6-5 and TRBJ2-7; D may be TRBD1 (6 bases). Per the germline V gene, CDR1 is MNHEY and CDR2 is SVGAGI. The CDR3 extends over 14 amino acids. The V and J ends lost 2 bases and 4 bases respectively, with 12 bases between them. In DNA form, the CDR3 reads TGTGCCAGCAGTTACCAGGGGCCCGATTACGAGCAGTACTTC. Translated: CASSYQGPDYEQYF.

The V gene is TRBV11-2, the J gene TRBJ2-7; no definite D call. Trimming took off 1 base at V and 9 bases at J, with 10 bases between the two ends. The CDR3 has 12 amino acids. Per germline, CDR1 SGHAT and CDR2 FQNNGV. The CDR3, as DNA: TGTGCCAGCAGCTTAGTTGAGTTTCGGCAGTACTTC. This sequence encodes CASSLVEFRQYF.

The chain couples TRBV6-5 to TRBJ1-4, with a tentative D call TRBD1 (5 bases). The germline V gene encodes CDR1 MNHEY and CDR2 SVGAGI. V was shortened by 6 bases and J by 8 bases, with 16 bases between the two germline ends. This CDR3 has 14 amino acids. The CDR3 is CASRRIGGSEKLFF. The CDR3 nucleotides are TGTGCCAGCAGGAGAATCGGGGGTAGCGAAAAACTGTTTTTT.

V usage is TRBV2 and J usage is TRBJ2-3, with 7 bases matching TRBD2. V was clipped by 8 bases and J by 2 bases; unmatched bases: 7. This CDR3 is 14 amino acids long. Germline CDR1 and CDR2: SNHLY and FYNNEI. The DNA of the CDR3 is TGTGCCAGCCAAGGCCTAGCGGCCACAGATACGCAGTATTTT. Translation gives CASQGLAATDTQYF. Full variable domain (rest looked up from reference TRBV2 and TRBJ2-3): EPEVTQTPSHQVTQMGQEVILRCVPISNHLYFYWYRQILGQKVEFLVSFYNNEISEKSEIFDDQFSVERPDGSNFTLKIRSTKLEDSAMYFCASQGLAATDTQYFGPGTRLTVL.